This is a list of T cell receptor beta chains from one sample in a study of identical twins. TCRdb itself ran the 5' RACE reads through MiXCR, one entry per CDR3 protein. The sample carries approximately 500,000 distinct CDR3 sequences, 20% to 30% recorded once. In addition, the sample was reused for a study of T cells expressing NK-cell markers.

The sample was CD4+ T cells sorted from blood. The receptors were sampled from a woman younger than 30 in good health. The CDR3 runs from the conserved cysteine through the conserved F or W. The D gene is left open where the match is weak. Part of the rows lack a size; the others show once, few, many or a class for expanded clones.

>NA|TRBV3-1|NA|TRBJ2-2
TGTGCCAGCAGCCAGAGGGGGCTAGCGGGTTCGAACACCGGGGAGCTGTTTTTT
CASSQRGLAGSNTGELFF
>few|TRBV5-1|NA|TRBJ1-1
TGCGCCAGCAGCTTTAGGTCCGAAGCTTTCTTT
CASSFRSEAFF
>NA|TRBV29-1|NA|TRBJ2-3
TGCAGCACCGCTAGGGGAACTAGCACAGATACGCAGTATTTT
CSTARGTSTDTQYF
>NA|TRBV12-3/TRBV12-4|NA|TRBJ2-7
TGTGCCAGCAGTCCGGCCTCAGTCCACGAGCAGTACTTC
CASSPASVHEQYF
>few|TRBV6-1|NA|TRBJ2-1
TGTGCCAGCAGTGTAGAGACGGAGAACTTCTTC
CASSVETENFF
>few|TRBV11-2|TRBD2|TRBJ2-1
TGTGCCAGCAGGTCTAGCGGGGACGGGCATGAGCAGTTCTTC
CASRSSGDGHEQFF
>NA|TRBV5-1|NA|TRBJ2-7
TGCGCCAGCAGCTTGGGCTCGATGAGGGAGCAGTACTTC
CASSLGSMREQYF
>NA|TRBV10-3|NA|TRBJ2-1
TGTGCCATCAGTGTGCACGGGCAAGATCGCCAAAAGTTCTTC
CAISVHGQDRQKFF
>few|TRBV4-3|NA|TRBJ2-7
TGCGCCAGCAGCCAAAGTCTAGAGGGTACCTACGAGCAGTACTTC
CASSQSLEGTYEQYF
>NA|TRBV5-1|NA|TRBJ2-2
TGCGCCAGCAGCAAAACGAACACCGGGGAGCTGTTTTTT
CASSKTNTGELFF
>many|TRBV5-1|NA|TRBJ1-3
TGCGCCAGCAGCGACAGGGGAAACACCATATATTTT
CASSDRGNTIYF
>few|TRBV28|TRBD1|TRBJ1-4
TGTGCCAGCAGTTCACCAGACAGGGTCAGTGAAAAACTGTTTTTT
CASSSPDRVSEKLFF
>few|TRBV6-5|NA|TRBJ1-1
TGTGCCAGCAGTTTTGGACAACCGGGCACTGAAGCTTTCTTT
CASSFGQPGTEAFF
>few|TRBV29-1|NA|TRBJ2-1
TGCACCATAGGGTGGGGAGGGGGTGAGCAGTTCTTC
CTIGWGGGEQFF
>few|TRBV20-1|NA|TRBJ2-5
TGCAGTGCTAGAGATACGGGCTACATCAAAGAGACCCAGTACTTC
CSARDTGYIKETQYF
>few|TRBV7-9|TRBD2|TRBJ2-2
TGTGCCAGCAGCTTCCCCCTAGCGGGAGCCACCGGGGAGCTGTTTTTT
CASSFPLAGATGELFF
>NA|TRBV25-1|NA|TRBJ2-2
TGTGCCAGCAGTGAAAATTTGGCTTTTGGCGGGGAGCTGTTTTTT
CASSENLAFGGELFF
>few|TRBV6-1|TRBD1|TRBJ1-1
TGTGCCAGCTGGGGAACCGGGACAGGGGTTTGGTGGAGCACTGAAGCTTTCTTT
CASWGTGTGVWWSTEAFF
>NA|TRBV6-1|NA|TRBJ1-6
TGTGCCAGCTTTAGGGGAATCTCCTATAATTCACCCCTCCACTTT
CASFRGISYNSPLHF
>NA|TRBV6-1|NA|TRBJ1-1
TGTGCCAGCAGTGTCTCTCTAGAAGCTTTCTTT
CASSVSLEAFF
>NA|TRBV20-1|NA|TRBJ2-3
TGCAGTGCTAGTGCGGGTCCAGATACGCAGTATTTT
CSASAGPDTQYF
>few|TRBV12-3/TRBV12-4|TRBD1|TRBJ1-2
TGTGCCAGCAGTCAAACGACAGGGAACTATGGCTACACCTTC
CASSQTTGNYGYTF
>NA|TRBV29-1|NA|TRBJ2-3
TGCAGCGTTCCCTTCCCTTCAGGAGGGGATACGCAGTATTTT
CSVPFPSGGDTQYF
>few|TRBV12-3/TRBV12-4|NA|TRBJ2-7
TGTGCCAGCAGTTTTGACAGGTGGGGAGGCTCCTACGAGCAGTACTTC
CASSFDRWGGSYEQYF
>few|TRBV9|NA|TRBJ1-6
TGTGCCAGCAGCGCTGGGCCCTACATAGGGCCACCCCTCCACTTT
CASSAGPYIGPPLHF
>few|TRBV15|TRBD2|TRBJ2-1
TGTGCCACCAGCAGAGATTTGCGGGGGGCGATCAACAATGAGCAGTTCTTC
CATSRDLRGAINNEQFF
>NA|TRBV3-1|NA|TRBJ1-1
TGTGCCAGCAGCCAAGTTTCTCTAAACACTGAAGCTTTCTTT
CASSQVSLNTEAFF
>few|TRBV5-1|TRBD2|TRBJ2-3
TGCGCCAGCAGCTTGGTGTCTGGGACTATTTTCATAGATACGCAGTATTTT
CASSLVSGTIFIDTQYF
>NA|TRBV20-1|TRBD2|TRBJ2-3
TGCAGTGCTCCAACTATAGCGGGAGGCGATGAAGATACGCAGTATTTT
CSAPTIAGGDEDTQYF
>NA|TRBV6-1|NA|TRBJ1-2
TGTGCCAGCAGTGAGGGGCGGATCTATGGCTACACCTTC
CASSEGRIYGYTF
>NA|TRBV6-2/TRBV6-3|NA|TRBJ1-1
TGTGCCAGCAGTCCACGCTTGGGGGCGGGGACGAACACTGAAGCTTTCTTT
CASSPRLGAGTNTEAFF
>NA|TRBV5-1|NA|TRBJ1-2
TGCGCCAGCAGTTTAGGAGGGACGGCGAACTATGGCTACACCTTC
CASSLGGTANYGYTF
>NA|TRBV18|NA|TRBJ2-7
TGTGCCAGCTCACCACAGGGGACGGTAAACGAGCAGTACTTC
CASSPQGTVNEQYF
>NA|TRBV20-1|TRBD2|TRBJ2-1
TGCAGTGCCCTTCGGACTAGCGGTTACAATGAGCAGTTCTTC
CSALRTSGYNEQFF
>few|TRBV12-3/TRBV12-4|NA|TRBJ1-5
TGTGCCAGCAGTTTACGGTATAGCAATCAGCCCCAGCATTTT
CASSLRYSNQPQHF
>once|TRBV6-1|TRBD2|TRBJ2-5
TGTGCCAGCACCACGGGACTAGTAGGTCGCCAGTACTTC
CASTTGLVGRQYF
>NA|TRBV27|NA|TRBJ2-2
TGTGCCAGCAGTTTAAAGGTCGTCGGCAGGAACACCGGGGAGCTGTTTTTT
CASSLKVVGRNTGELFF
>NA|TRBV6-1|NA|TRBJ2-3
TGTGCCAGCAGTGAAAGGACTCCAGATACGCAGTATTTT
CASSERTPDTQYF